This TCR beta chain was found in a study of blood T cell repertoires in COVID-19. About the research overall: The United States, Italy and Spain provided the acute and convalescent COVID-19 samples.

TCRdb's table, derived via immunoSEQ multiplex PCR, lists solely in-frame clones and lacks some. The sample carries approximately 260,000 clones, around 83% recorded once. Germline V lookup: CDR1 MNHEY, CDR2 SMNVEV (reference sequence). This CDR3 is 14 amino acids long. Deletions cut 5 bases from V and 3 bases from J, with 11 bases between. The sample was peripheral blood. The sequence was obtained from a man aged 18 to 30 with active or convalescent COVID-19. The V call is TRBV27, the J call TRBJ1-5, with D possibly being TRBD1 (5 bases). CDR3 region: CASSDGTANQPQHF. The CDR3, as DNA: TGTGCCAGCAGTGATGGGACTGCCAATCAGCCCCAGCATTTT.